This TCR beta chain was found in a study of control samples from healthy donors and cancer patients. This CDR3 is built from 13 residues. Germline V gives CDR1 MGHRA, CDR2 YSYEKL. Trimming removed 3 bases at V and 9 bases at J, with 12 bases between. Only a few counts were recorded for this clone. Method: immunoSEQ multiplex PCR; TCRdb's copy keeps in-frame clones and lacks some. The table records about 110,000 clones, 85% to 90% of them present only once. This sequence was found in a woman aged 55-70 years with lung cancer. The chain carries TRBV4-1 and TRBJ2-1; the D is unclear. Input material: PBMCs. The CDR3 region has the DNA TGCGCCAGCAGCCACCTAGGTAGTACTGAGCAGTTCTTC. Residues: CASSHLGSTEQFF.